A single sample gave rise to the 14 T cell receptor beta chains below, sequenced in a study of cytomegalovirus exposure and HLA in healthy donors. The PCR had 60 Vbeta and 13 Jbeta primers. Assay: immunoSEQ multiplex PCR; the TCRdb copy retains only in-frame clones and omits some. The sample contains around 50,000 clones, roughly 83% of which appear only once. The source material was PBMCs. Every receptor here comes from a man between 25 and 39 years old in good health and CMV-seronegative.

The CDR3 is CASSLAAVRGHEKLFF. CDR3 DNA sequence: TGTGCCAGCAGCCTCGCGGCCGTGCGGGGCCACGAAAAACTGTTTTTT. This chain uses TRBV5-6 with TRBJ1-4; possible D gene TRBD1, 5 bases. V lost 4 bases, J lost 8 bases, and 21 bases lay in between. Germline lookup yields CDR1 SGHDT and CDR2 YYEEEE. The CDR3 totals 16 residues.

The chain employs TRBV19 and TRBJ2-3; a possible D gene is TRBD2 (5 bases). The CDR3 is 13 residues long. Germline CDR1 LNHDA, CDR2 SQIVND (reference sequence). V lost 6 bases and J 2 bases, leaving 9 bases between the germline ends. The CDR3 loop reads CASSLANTDTQYF. For the CDR3, the DNA is TGTGCCAGTAGCCTAGCTAACACAGATACGCAGTATTTT.

V is TRBV5-6 and J is TRBJ1-2; 7 bases match TRBD1. This CDR3 is 16 amino acids long. Germline CDR1 and CDR2: SGHDT and YYEEEE. After removal of 0 bases from V and 4 bases from J, the junction contained 9 bases not matched to a gene. In DNA form, the CDR3 reads TGTGCCAGCAGCTTGGGGGGACAGCCCGCGAGCTATGGCTACACCTTC. Translating it yields CASSLGGQPASYGYTF.

This clone was seen only a few times. This chain connects TRBV5-6 to TRBJ1-1, with 9 bases aligning to TRBD1. The CDR3 spans 16 residues. Germline V gives CDR1 SGHDT, CDR2 YYEEEE. Germline trimming cut 4 bases from V and 3 bases from J; bases unmatched to any gene: 10. As DNA, the CDR3 is TGTGCCAGCAGCGCGGGGACAGGGCAAGTGGACACTGAAGCTTTCTTT. Translated: CASSAGTGQVDTEAFF. Filled out from reference TRBV5-6 and TRBJ1-1, the complete variable domain reads DAGVTQSPTHLIKTRGQQVTLRCSPKSGHDTVSWYQQALGQGPQFIFQYYEEEERQRGNFPDRFSGHQFPNYSSELNVNALLLGDSALYLCASSAGTGQVDTEAFFGQGTRLTVV.

The genes are TRBV19 and TRBJ1-5; D gene uncertain. CDR1 is LNHDA, CDR2 SQIVND, per germline (reference sequence). CDR3 length: 13 amino acids. V was cut by 4 bases and J by 4 bases, with 8 bases left in between. This CDR3 is CASSRSENQPQHF. CDR3 bases: TGTGCCAGTAGTAGATCCGAGAATCAGCCCCAGCATTTT.

The chain carries TRBV30 and TRBJ1-5; D may be TRBD1 (5 bases). Trimming removed 5 bases from V and 9 bases from J, with 14 bases in between. This CDR3 spans 12 amino acids. Germline values: CDR1 GTSNPN, CDR2 SVGIG (reference sequence). The CDR3 loop is CAWGFTGVPQHF. The CDR3 DNA is TGTGCCTGGGGCTTCACAGGCGTGCCCCAGCATTTT.

The chain links TRBV2 to TRBJ1-5; 9 nucleotides line up with TRBD1. The CDR3 is 15 amino acids. V trimming: 5 bases; J trimming: 5 bases; junction bases outside the gene matches: 7. Germline loops: CDR1 SNHLY, CDR2 FYNNEI. The DNA for the CDR3 is TGTGCCAGCAGTAGTGGGACAGGGTGGTATCAGCCCCAGCATTTT. The encoded protein is CASSSGTGWYQPQHF.

The V gene is TRBV7-2, the J gene TRBJ1-2; possibly TRBD1 for D (6 bases). The length of the CDR3 is 14 residues. Germline CDR1 and CDR2: SGHTA and FQGNSA. V shed 0 bases and J shed 3 bases, with 8 bases lying between them. DNA of the CDR3: TGTGCCAGCAGCTTAGCGCCAGGGGACTATGGCTACACCTTC. This sequence encodes CASSLAPGDYGYTF.

The chain couples TRBV5-1 to TRBJ1-2; 7 nucleotides agree with TRBD1. Germline V gene sequence: CDR1 SGHRS, CDR2 YFSETQ. Germline trimming cut 7 bases from V and 3 bases from J; bases unmatched to any gene: 9. The CDR3 length is 14 residues. CDR3 region: CASAPGGYDYGYTF. CDR3 DNA sequence: TGCGCCAGCGCTCCAGGGGGATACGACTATGGCTACACCTTC.

As to this clone: Different DNA sequences within this sample yield the same CDR3. The chain has TRBV6-4 and TRBJ2-2; D perhaps matches TRBD2 (6 bases). The V and J ends lost 3 bases and 5 bases respectively, with 10 bases between them. Germline loops: CDR1 MRHNA, CDR2 SNTAGT. The CDR3 consists of 14 residues. CDR3 amino acids: CASSEVGGTGELFF. The CDR3 DNA is TGTGCCAGCAGTGAAGTCGGAGGGACCGGGGAGCTGTTTTTT.

V is TRBV6-6 and J is TRBJ1-1; D not resolved. Looked up from germline, CDR1 is MNHNY and CDR2 is SVGAGI (reference sequence). With 0 bases removed from V and 3 bases from J, the gap between germline ends came to 11 bases. The CDR3 sequence is 15 residues long. CDR3 in amino acids: CASSYSPGSHTEAFF. The CDR3 DNA is TGTGCCAGCAGTTACTCTCCGGGGTCACACACTGAAGCTTTCTTT.

The chain employs TRBV4-3 and TRBJ2-7; possibly TRBD1 for D (7 bases). This CDR3 comprises 16 residues. Germline CDR1 reads LGHNA; CDR2 reads YSLEER. V was pared by 0 bases and J by 1 base, with 13 bases between. The CDR3 sequence: CASSQDFPGGSYEQYF. The CDR3 DNA reads TGCGCCAGCAGCCAAGATTTCCCAGGGGGGTCCTACGAGCAGTACTTC.

The chain is built from TRBV7-9 and TRBJ1-5; the D gene is possibly TRBD1 (5 bases). The V gene's germline CDR1 is SEHNR and CDR2 FQNEAQ (reference sequence). Trimming removed 6 bases from V and 4 bases from J, with 16 bases in between. This CDR3 is built from 15 residues. This chain's CDR3 is CASSSSGSENQPQHF. CDR3 DNA: TGTGCCAGCAGTTCCTCAGGGTCGGAAAATCAGCCCCAGCATTTT.

The chain combines TRBV7-2 with TRBJ1-1; the D is unclear. The V end lost 5 bases, the J end lost 5 bases, and 9 bases lay between the germline ends. The CDR3 totals 12 residues. Germline values: CDR1 SGHTA, CDR2 FQGNSA. The CDR3 region has the DNA TGTGCCAGCAGCCCCGGTTGGACTGAAGCTTTCTTT. Its translation is CASSPGWTEAFF.